The rows below give T cell receptor beta chains drawn from one sample of a study of cytotoxic CD8 clonotypes in ibrutinib-treated CLL. Libraries were prepared by immunoSEQ multiplex PCR; TCRdb keeps only in-frame clonotypes and omits some of them. Seen here are fewer than 400,000 clones, 67% observed once, and the top ten hold about 6.7%. The material was PBMCs, obtained after 36 months of ibrutinib treatment. These receptors were taken from a human donor with chronic lymphocytic leukemia. Both conserved end residues are part of each CDR3. The D gene is left open where the match is weak. Expanded clones are given a class, and other clones once, few, many or no size at all.

>TRBV7-8|NA|NA|TRBJ2-5
CASSWIPRETQYF
TGTGCCAGCAGCTGGATACCTCGGGAGACCCAGTACTTC
>TRBV7-3|NA|few|TRBJ1-2
CARSEVPSYYGYTF
TGTGCCAGGTCGGAGGTACCGTCTTACTATGGCTACACCTTC
>TRBV9|NA|NA|TRBJ2-1
CASSPWGGATTGEQFF
TGTGCCAGCAGCCCCTGGGGGGGGGCGACTACAGGTGAGCAGTTCTTC
>TRBV18|TRBD1|NA|TRBJ2-7
CASSLDRARYEQYF
TGTGCCAGCTCACTCGACAGGGCAAGGTACGAGCAGTACTTC
>TRBV15|NA|NA|TRBJ1-1
CATSSKKTVEAFF
TGTGCCACCAGCAGTAAAAAAACAGTTGAAGCTTTCTTT
>TRBV5-4|NA|NA|TRBJ2-7
CASSHLGVPYEQYF
TGTGCCAGCAGCCACCTGGGAGTCCCCTACGAGCAGTACTTC
>TRBV7-3|NA|NA|TRBJ2-5
CASSLGLGLGETQYF
TGTGCCAGCAGCTTAGGGCTAGGGTTGGGAGAGACCCAGTACTTC
>TRBV14|NA|NA|TRBJ2-3
CASSQGPHRVTQYF
TGTGCCAGCAGCCAAGGCCCCCATCGAGTTACGCAGTATTTT
>TRBV6-6|NA|NA|TRBJ2-7
CASSLSRVPSYEQYF
TGTGCCAGCAGCCTAAGCCGGGTTCCCTCCTACGAGCAGTACTTC
>TRBV2|NA|NA|TRBJ2-3
CASSVGAAQDTQYF
TGTGCCAGCAGTGTAGGGGCGGCTCAAGATACGCAGTATTTT
>TRBV9|NA|NA|TRBJ2-2
CASSRGGGTGELFF
TGTGCCAGCAGCCGGGGCGGAGGAACCGGGGAGCTGTTTTTT
>TRBV4-2|NA|few|TRBJ2-7
CASSQDRVYEQYF
TGTGCCAGCAGCCAAGATAGGGTCTACGAGCAGTACTTC
>TRBV2|NA|NA|TRBJ1-5
CASKRAGGNQPQHF
TGTGCCAGCAAACGGGCAGGGGGCAATCAGCCCCAGCATTTT
>TRBV5-1|TRBD1|NA|TRBJ2-3
CASSPRGGTGYSTDTQYF
TGCGCCAGCAGCCCTCGGGGCGGGACAGGCTATAGCACAGATACGCAGTATTTT
>TRBV10-3|NA|once|TRBJ1-5
CAISPPGGVQHF
TGTGCCATCAGTCCCCCCGGGGGGGTACAGCATTTT
>TRBV4-1|TRBD1|NA|TRBJ2-5
CASSQQGALGETQYF
TGCGCCAGCAGCCAACAGGGGGCGTTAGGAGAGACCCAGTACTTC
>TRBV7-8|NA|NA|TRBJ2-7
CASSLRLDSGYEQYF
TGTGCCAGCAGCTTACGGCTTGATTCCGGCTACGAGCAGTACTTC
>TRBV2|NA|NA|TRBJ1-6
CASSDYRHYNSPLHF
TGTGCCAGCAGTGATTACAGGCACTATAATTCACCCCTCCACTTT
>TRBV21-1|NA|NA|TRBJ2-7
CASSKGGRAYEQYF
TGTGCCAGCAGCAAAGGTGGCAGGGCCTACGAGCAGTACTTC
>TRBV7-9|TRBD1|NA|TRBJ2-3
CASRGQATDTQYF
TGTGCCAGCAGAGGACAGGCCACAGATACGCAGTATTTT
>TRBV12-5|NA|NA|TRBJ1-2
CASGKAGYYGYTF
TGTGCTAGTGGGAAGGCCGGGTACTATGGCTACACCTTC
>TRBV6-6|NA|NA|TRBJ1-2
CASTPAGVNYGYTF
TGTGCCAGCACCCCGGCTGGGGTTAACTATGGCTACACCTTC
>TRBV4-1|NA|few|TRBJ2-7
CASSPSGQGYEQYF
TGCGCCAGCAGCCCTTCAGGGCAGGGCTACGAGCAGTACTTC
>TRBV9|TRBD2|NA|TRBJ2-7
CASSPREGNIYEQYF
TGTGCCAGCAGCCCCCGGGAGGGGAATATCTACGAGCAGTACTTC
>TRBV20-1|NA|NA|TRBJ1-1
CSARLNTEAFF
TGCAGTGCTAGATTGAACACTGAAGCTTTCTTT
>TRBV18|NA|NA|TRBJ1-3
CASSPSAGNTIYF
TGTGCCAGCTCACCTTCGGCCGGAAACACCATATATTTT
>TRBV7-9|TRBD2|few|TRBJ2-7
CASSFVTSHEQYF
TGTGCCAGCAGCTTCGTGACTAGCCACGAGCAGTACTTC
>TRBV18|NA|NA|TRBJ1-4
CASSITGSTNEKLFF
TGTGCCAGCTCTATTACAGGGTCGACTAATGAAAAACTGTTTTTT
>TRBV29-1|NA|NA|TRBJ2-5
CSAPVGQTQYF
TGCAGCGCCCCCGTGGGCCAGACCCAGTACTTC
>TRBV2|NA|few|TRBJ1-2
CASKGRVYGYTF
TGTGCCAGCAAGGGCAGAGTATATGGCTACACCTTC
>TRBV4-3|TRBD1|few|TRBJ1-2
CASSQTGTSGYTF
TGCGCCAGCAGCCAGACAGGGACCAGTGGCTACACCTTC
>TRBV9|NA|NA|TRBJ2-2
CASSANRQNTGELFF
TGTGCCAGCAGCGCCAACAGGCAGAACACCGGGGAGCTGTTTTTT
>TRBV4-2|TRBD1|NA|TRBJ2-7
CASSQIGQGNEQYF
TGTGCCAGCAGCCAAATCGGACAGGGGAACGAGCAGTACTTC
>TRBV6-6|TRBD1|NA|TRBJ1-2
CASSYDRGGDGYTF
TGTGCCAGCAGTTACGACAGGGGTGGGGATGGCTACACCTTC
>TRBV5-8|NA|NA|TRBJ2-4
CASSLGTDFLAKNIQYF
TGTGCCAGCAGCTTGGGGACAGATTTCCTAGCCAAAAACATTCAGTACTTC
>TRBV18|NA|NA|TRBJ1-2
CASSPPAGGGYTF
TGTGCCAGCTCACCACCGGCGGGGGGAGGCTACACCTTC
>TRBV2|NA|NA|TRBJ2-1
CASSDNEQFF
TGTGCCAGCAGTGACAATGAGCAGTTCTTC
>TRBV19|NA|NA|TRBJ2-5
CASRDTRKETQYF
TGTGCCAGCAGGGACACTAGGAAAGAGACCCAGTACTTC
>TRBV29-1|TRBD2|NA|TRBJ2-3
CSAGGGGPDTQYF
TGCAGCGCCGGCGGGGGGGGCCCAGATACGCAGTATTTT
>TRBV5-1|TRBD1|NA|TRBJ2-7
CASSLADRGIYEQYF
TGCGCCAGCAGCTTGGCTGACAGGGGAATTTACGAGCAGTACTTC
>TRBV15|TRBD1|NA|TRBJ1-1
CATSRDRVMNTEAFF
TGTGCCACCAGCAGGGACAGGGTGATGAACACTGAAGCTTTCTTT
>TRBV11-1|NA|NA|TRBJ2-5
CASSSLLVGETQYF
TGTGCCAGCAGCTCCCTACTAGTTGGAGAGACCCAGTACTTC
>TRBV18|TRBD1|NA|TRBJ1-1
CATPGQANTEAFF
TGTGCCACCCCGGGACAGGCGAACACTGAAGCTTTCTTT
>TRBV5-1|NA|NA|TRBJ1-1
CASSQGGGLNTEAFF
TGCGCCAGCAGTCAAGGTGGGGGCTTGAACACTGAAGCTTTCTTT
>TRBV27|TRBD1|once|TRBJ1-2
CASSLSRTGLTLYGYTF
TGTGCCAGCAGTTTATCCCGGACAGGACTCACCCTCTATGGCTACACCTTC
>TRBV5-1|TRBD2|few|TRBJ2-3
CASSPGGLDTQYF
TGCGCCAGCAGCCCGGGGGGATTAGATACGCAGTATTTT
>TRBV7-9|TRBD1|NA|TRBJ1-4
CASSLGQGNEKLFF
TGTGCCAGCAGCCTGGGACAGGGGAATGAAAAACTGTTTTTT
>TRBV29-1|NA|once|TRBJ1-2
CSVGGITGHYGYTF
TGCAGCGTTGGGGGGATAACAGGGCACTATGGCTACACCTTC
>TRBV2|NA|NA|TRBJ2-3
CASSARPDTQYF
TGTGCCAGCAGTGCCCGTCCGGATACGCAGTATTTT
>TRBV5-1|TRBD1|once|TRBJ1-5
CASSSHPGQGGQPQHF
TGCGCCAGCAGCTCCCACCCCGGACAGGGAGGCCAGCCCCAGCATTTT
>TRBV10-1|TRBD1|NA|TRBJ2-3
CASSESGTGADTQYF
TGCGCCAGCAGTGAGTCGGGAACAGGGGCAGATACGCAGTATTTT
>TRBV6-1|NA|NA|TRBJ1-4
CASSVIWGEKLFF
TGTGCCAGCAGTGTAATTTGGGGTGAAAAACTGTTTTTT
>TRBV7-3|TRBD1|NA|TRBJ1-2
CASSTPGQPDYTF
TGTGCCAGCAGCACACCGGGACAGCCTGACTACACCTTC
>TRBV29-1|TRBD2|NA|TRBJ2-5
CSVVMAGDRPKETQYF
TGCAGCGTTGTTATGGCGGGAGACCGCCCCAAAGAGACCCAGTACTTC
>TRBV19|TRBD1|NA|TRBJ2-1
CASSLDRDSYNEQFF
TGTGCCAGTAGTCTGGACAGGGACTCCTACAATGAGCAGTTCTTC
>TRBV27|TRBD2|NA|TRBJ2-1
CASSLGLAGGSSYNEQFF
TGTGCCAGCAGTTTGGGACTAGCGGGAGGAAGCTCCTACAATGAGCAGTTCTTC
>TRBV11-2|NA|NA|TRBJ2-7
CASSFGSLLAEGYEQYF
TGTGCCAGCAGCTTTGGGTCGTTACTAGCCGAAGGCTACGAGCAGTACTTC
>TRBV29-1|NA|NA|TRBJ2-7
CSVGAGPASLYEQYF
TGCAGCGTTGGGGCGGGACCCGCTTCCCTCTACGAGCAGTACTTC
>TRBV27|TRBD2|NA|TRBJ2-1
CASASGIKQFF
TGTGCCAGCGCTAGCGGAATAAAGCAGTTCTTC
>TRBV5-1|TRBD2|NA|TRBJ2-1
CASSTGLAYNEQFF
TGCGCCAGCAGCACGGGACTAGCCTACAATGAGCAGTTCTTC